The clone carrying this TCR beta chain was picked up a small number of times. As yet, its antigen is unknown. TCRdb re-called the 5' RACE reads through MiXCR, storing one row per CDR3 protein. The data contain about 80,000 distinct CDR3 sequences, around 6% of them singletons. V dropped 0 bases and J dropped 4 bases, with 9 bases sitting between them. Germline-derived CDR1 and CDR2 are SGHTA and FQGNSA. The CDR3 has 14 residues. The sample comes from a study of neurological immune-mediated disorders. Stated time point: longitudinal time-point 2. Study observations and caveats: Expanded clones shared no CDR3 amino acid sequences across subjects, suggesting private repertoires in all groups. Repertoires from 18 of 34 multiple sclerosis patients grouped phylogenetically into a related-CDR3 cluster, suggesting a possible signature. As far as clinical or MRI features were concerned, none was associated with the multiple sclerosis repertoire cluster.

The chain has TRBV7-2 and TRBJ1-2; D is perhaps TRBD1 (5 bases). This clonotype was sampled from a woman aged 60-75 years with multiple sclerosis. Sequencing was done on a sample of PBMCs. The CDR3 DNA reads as TGTGCCAGCAGCTTAGCGCACCAGGGCTATGGCTACACCTTC. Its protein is CASSLAHQGYGYTF.